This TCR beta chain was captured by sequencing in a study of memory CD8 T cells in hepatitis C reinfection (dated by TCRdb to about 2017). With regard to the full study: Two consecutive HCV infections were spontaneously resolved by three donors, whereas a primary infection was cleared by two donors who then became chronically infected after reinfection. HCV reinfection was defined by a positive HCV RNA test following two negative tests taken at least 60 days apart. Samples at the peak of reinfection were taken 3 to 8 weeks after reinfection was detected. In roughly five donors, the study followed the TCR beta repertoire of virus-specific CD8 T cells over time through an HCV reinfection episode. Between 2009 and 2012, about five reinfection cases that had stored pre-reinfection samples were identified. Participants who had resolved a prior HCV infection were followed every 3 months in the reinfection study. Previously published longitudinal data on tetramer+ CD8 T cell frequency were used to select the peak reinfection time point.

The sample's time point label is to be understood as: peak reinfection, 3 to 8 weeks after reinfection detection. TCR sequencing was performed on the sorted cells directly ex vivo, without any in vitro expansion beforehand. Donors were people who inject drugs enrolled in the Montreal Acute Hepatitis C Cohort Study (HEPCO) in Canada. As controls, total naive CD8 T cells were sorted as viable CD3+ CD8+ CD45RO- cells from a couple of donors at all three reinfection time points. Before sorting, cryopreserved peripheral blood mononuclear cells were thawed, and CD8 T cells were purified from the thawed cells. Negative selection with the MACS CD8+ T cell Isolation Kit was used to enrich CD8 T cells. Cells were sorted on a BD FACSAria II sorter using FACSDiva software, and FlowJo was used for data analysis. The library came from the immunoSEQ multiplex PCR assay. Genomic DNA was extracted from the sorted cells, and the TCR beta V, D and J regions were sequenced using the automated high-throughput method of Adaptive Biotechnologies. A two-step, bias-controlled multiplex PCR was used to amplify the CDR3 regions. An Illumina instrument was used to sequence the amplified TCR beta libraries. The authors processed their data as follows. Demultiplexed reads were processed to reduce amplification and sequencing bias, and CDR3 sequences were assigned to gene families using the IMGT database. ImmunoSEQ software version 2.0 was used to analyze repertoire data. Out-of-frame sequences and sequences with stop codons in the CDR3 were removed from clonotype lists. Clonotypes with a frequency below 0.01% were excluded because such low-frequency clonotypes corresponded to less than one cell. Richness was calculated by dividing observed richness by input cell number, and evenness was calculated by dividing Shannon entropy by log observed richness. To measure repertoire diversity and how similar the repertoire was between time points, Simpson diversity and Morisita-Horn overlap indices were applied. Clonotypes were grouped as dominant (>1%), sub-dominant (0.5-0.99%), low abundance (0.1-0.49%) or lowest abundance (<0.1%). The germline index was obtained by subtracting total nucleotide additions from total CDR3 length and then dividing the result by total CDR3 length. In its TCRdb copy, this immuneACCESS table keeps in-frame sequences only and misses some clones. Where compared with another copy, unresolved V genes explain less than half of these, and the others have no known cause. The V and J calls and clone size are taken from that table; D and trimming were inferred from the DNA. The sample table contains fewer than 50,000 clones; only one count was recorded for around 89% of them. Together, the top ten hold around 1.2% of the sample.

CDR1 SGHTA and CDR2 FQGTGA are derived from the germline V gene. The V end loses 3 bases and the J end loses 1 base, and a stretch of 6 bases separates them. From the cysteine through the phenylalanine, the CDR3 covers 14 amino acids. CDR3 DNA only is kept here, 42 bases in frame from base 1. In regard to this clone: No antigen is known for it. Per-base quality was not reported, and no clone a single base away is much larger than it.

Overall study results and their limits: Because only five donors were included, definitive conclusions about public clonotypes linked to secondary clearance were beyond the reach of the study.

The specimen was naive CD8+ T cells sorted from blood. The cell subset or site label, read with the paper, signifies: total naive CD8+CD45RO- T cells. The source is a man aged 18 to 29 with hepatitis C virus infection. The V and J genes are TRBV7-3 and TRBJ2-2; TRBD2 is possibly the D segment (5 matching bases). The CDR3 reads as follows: CASSFGLNTGELFF. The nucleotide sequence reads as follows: TGTGCCAGCAGCTTTGGACTGAACACCGGGGAGCTGTTTTTT.